This record looks at one T cell receptor beta chain sequence and its context. Its target is not known. Each donor was a healthy Caucasian individual from Russia, aged 6 to 90. Each sample gave at least 6.5 million isolated PBMCs. The germline V gene has CDR1 LGHNA and CDR2 YNFKEQ. The CDR3 totals 17 residues. Between the trimmed V and J ends, which lost 0 bases and 0 bases, there was a span of 9 bases. The use of a sample-barcoded 5' primer and a J-beta primer mix characterized a second PCR of about 6 to 11 cycles. Every molecule of cDNA carried a tag from a template-switch adaptor with 12 random nucleotides. TCRdb re-derived calls from the 5' RACE reads in MiXCR, one entry per CDR3 protein. Of about 2 million distinct CDR3 sequences in the sample, approximately 50% were seen once. This entry is derived from a study of blood T cells in healthy people across ages. Study findings and constraints: Expanded clonotype shifts may have been confounded, as the donors had an unknown CMV status.

The receptor's source is a woman aged 35 to 49 in good health. V and J are TRBV4-2 and TRBJ2-6; maybe TRBD1 (6 bases). The sequenced material came from blood. The CDR3 bases are TGTGCCAGCAGCCAAGAGCCAGGGGTCTCTGGGGCCAACGTCCTGACTTTC. Residues: CASSQEPGVSGANVLTF.